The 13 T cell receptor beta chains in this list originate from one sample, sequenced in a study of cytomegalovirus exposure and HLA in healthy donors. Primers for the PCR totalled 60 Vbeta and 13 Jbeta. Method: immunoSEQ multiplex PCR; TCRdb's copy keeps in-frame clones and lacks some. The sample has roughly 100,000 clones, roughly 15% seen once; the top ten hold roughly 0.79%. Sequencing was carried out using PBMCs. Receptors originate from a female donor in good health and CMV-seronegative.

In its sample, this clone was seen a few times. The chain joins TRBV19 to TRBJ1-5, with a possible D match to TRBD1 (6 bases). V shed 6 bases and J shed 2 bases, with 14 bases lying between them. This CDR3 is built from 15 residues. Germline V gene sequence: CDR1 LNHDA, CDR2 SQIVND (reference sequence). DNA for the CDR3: TGTGCCAGTAGCCCTTGGGGGCAGGGCAATCAGCCCCAGCATTTT. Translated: CASSPWGQGNQPQHF.

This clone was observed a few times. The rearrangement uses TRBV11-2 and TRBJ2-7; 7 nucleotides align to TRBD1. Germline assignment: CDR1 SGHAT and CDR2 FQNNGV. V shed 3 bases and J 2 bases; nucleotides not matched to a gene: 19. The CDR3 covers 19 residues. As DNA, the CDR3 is TGTGCCAGCAGCTTCCTCGACAGGGTAGTTCCCGCGATTCCCTACGAGCAGTACTTC. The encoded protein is CASSFLDRVVPAIPYEQYF.

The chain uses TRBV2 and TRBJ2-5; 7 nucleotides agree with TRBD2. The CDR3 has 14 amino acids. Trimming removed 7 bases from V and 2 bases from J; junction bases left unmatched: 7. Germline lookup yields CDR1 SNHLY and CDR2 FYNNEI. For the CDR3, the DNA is TGTGCCAGCACAGAAGGCGGGGGACAAGAGACCCAGTACTTC. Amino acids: CASTEGGGQETQYF.

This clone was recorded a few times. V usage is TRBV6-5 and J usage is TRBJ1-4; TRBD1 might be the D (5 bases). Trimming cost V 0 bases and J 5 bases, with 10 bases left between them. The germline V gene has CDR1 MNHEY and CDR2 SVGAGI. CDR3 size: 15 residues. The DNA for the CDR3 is TGTGCCAGCAGTTACTCGACAGCGGGGAATGAAAAACTGTTTTTT. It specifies CASSYSTAGNEKLFF.

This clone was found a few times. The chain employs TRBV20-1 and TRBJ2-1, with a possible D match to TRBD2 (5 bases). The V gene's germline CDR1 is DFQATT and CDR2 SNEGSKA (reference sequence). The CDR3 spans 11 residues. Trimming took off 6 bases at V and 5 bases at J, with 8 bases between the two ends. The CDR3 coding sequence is TGCAGTGCCCTAGCAGACAATGAGCAGTTCTTC. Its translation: CSALADNEQFF.

The CDR3 region is CAWRGIGGIPVREQFF. The CDR3 region has the DNA TGTGCCTGGAGGGGGATCGGCGGGATACCAGTCCGGGAGCAGTTCTTC. The chain has TRBV30 and TRBJ2-1, with a weak D call TRBD2 (6 bases). The V end lost 3 bases, the J end lost 10 bases, and 25 bases lay between the germline ends. Per germline, CDR1 GTSNPN and CDR2 SVGIG (reference sequence). This CDR3 has 16 residues.

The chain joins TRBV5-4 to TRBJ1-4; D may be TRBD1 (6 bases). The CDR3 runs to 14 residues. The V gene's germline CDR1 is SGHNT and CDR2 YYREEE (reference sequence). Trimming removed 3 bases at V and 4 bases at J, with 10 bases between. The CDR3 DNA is TGTGCCAGCAGCTCGGACAGCCTTAATGAAAAACTGTTTTTT. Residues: CASSSDSLNEKLFF. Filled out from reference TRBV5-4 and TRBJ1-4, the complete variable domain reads ETGVTQSPTHLIKTRGQQVTLRCSSQSGHNTVSWYQQALGQGPQFIFQYYREEENGRGNFPPRFSGLQFPNYSSELNVNALELDDSALYLCASSSDSLNEKLFFGSGTQLSVL.

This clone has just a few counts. CDR3 loop: CASRPSGQGGEQFF. DNA of the CDR3: TGCGCCAGCAGACCTTCGGGACAGGGTGGGGAGCAGTTCTTC. The chain couples TRBV4-3 to TRBJ2-1; 9 bases map to TRBD1. Trimming at V came to 6 bases and at J to 10 bases, leaving 10 bases not matched to a gene. The CDR3 has 14 amino acids. The germline CDR1 and CDR2 sequences are LGHNA and YSLEER.

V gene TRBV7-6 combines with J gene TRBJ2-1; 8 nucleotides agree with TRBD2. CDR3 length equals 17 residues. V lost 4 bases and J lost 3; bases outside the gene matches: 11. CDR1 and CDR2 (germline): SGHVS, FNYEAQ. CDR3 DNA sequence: TGTGCCAGCAGCTCTATGGGCGCGGGGGGCTTCTACAATGAGCAGTTCTTC. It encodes CASSSMGAGGFYNEQFF.

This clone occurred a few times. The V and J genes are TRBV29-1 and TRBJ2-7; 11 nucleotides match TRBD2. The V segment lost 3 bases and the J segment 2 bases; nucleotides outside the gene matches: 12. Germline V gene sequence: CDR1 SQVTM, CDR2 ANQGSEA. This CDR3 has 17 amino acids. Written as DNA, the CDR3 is TGCAGCGTTGAGTCTGCCAGTTCACTAGCGGGGGCCTACGAGCAGTACTTC. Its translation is CSVESASSLAGAYEQYF.

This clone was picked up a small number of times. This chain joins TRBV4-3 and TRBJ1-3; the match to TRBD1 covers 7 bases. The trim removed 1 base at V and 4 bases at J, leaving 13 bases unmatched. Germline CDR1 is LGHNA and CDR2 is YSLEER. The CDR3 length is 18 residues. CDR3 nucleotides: TGCGCCAGCAGCCAAGCCCCCACGACAGGGCTAGGGGGAAACACCATATATTTT. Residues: CASSQAPTTGLGGNTIYF.

The CDR3 DNA sequence: TGCGCCAGCAGCCAAGACCGGTGGGAGGTTTTGCAGTATTTT. It codes for CASSQDRWEVLQYF. J is TRBJ2-3 and V is TRBV4-3; possible D gene TRBD2, 6 bases. Germline lookup yields CDR1 LGHNA and CDR2 YSLEER. The CDR3 contains 14 residues. V lost 0 bases, J lost 11 bases, and 15 bases lay in between.

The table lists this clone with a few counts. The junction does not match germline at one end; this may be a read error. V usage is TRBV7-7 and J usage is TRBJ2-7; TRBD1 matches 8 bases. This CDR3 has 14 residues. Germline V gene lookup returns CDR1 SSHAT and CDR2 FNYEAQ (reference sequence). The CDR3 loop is CASSPGQGNYEQYF. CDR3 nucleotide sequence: TGTGCTAGCAGCCCAGGACAGGGTAACTACGAGCAGTACTTC.